Below are 10 T cell receptor beta chains sequenced from a single sample in a study of blood T cell repertoires in COVID-19. Clones were read by immunoSEQ multiplex PCR, and TCRdb kept only the in-frame ones, dropping some. Among approximately 140,000 clones, 86% were seen once, and the ten largest hold approximately 2.2%. Material for sequencing was PBMCs or T cells enriched from blood (not recorded which). All receptors come from a woman aged 45-59 years who had recovered from COVID-19.

V is TRBV5-1 and J is TRBJ2-7; 7 nucleotides align to TRBD1. V lost 8 bases to trimming and J lost 1 base; unmatched junction nucleotides: 12. The length of the CDR3 is 15 residues. CDR1 is SGHRS and CDR2 is YFSETQ in the germline V gene. The CDR3, as DNA: TGCGCCAGTTCTTTCGGGGACAGCAGTTCCTACGAGCAGTACTTC. Translating gives CASSFGDSSSYEQYF. The entire variable domain, with the rest obtained from reference TRBV5-1 and TRBJ2-7, is as follows: KAGVTQTPRYLIKTRGQQVTLSCSPISGHRSVSWYQQTPGQGLQFLFEYFSETQRNKGNFPGRFSGRQFSNSRSEMNVSTLELGDSALYLCASSFGDSSSYEQYFGPGTRLTVT.

The chain joins TRBV27 to TRBJ1-6, with 7 positions matching TRBD1. V shed 5 bases, J shed 9 bases, and the junction held 10 bases outside the gene matches. This CDR3 region has 15 residues. Germline CDR1 is MNHEY and CDR2 is SMNVEV (reference sequence). CDR3 in amino acids: CASSPSTGSGSPLHF. DNA for the CDR3: TGTGCCAGCAGTCCATCGACAGGGTCCGGTTCACCCCTCCACTTT.

The chain is built from TRBV7-2 and TRBJ2-5; 9 bases line up with TRBD2. This CDR3 spans 15 amino acids. After removal of 6 bases from V and 5 bases from J, the junction contained 10 bases not matched to a gene. The V gene's germline CDR1 is SGHTA and CDR2 FQGNSA. CDR3 coding DNA: TGTGCCAGCAGGCGGGGGGGACTAGCCGGGGAGACCCAGTACTTC. Translation: CASRRGGLAGETQYF.

The CDR3 region is CASERGADTQYF. In DNA form, the CDR3 reads TGTGCCTCGGAACGGGGGGCAGATACGCAGTATTTT. This chain uses TRBV7-9 with TRBJ2-3, with 7 bases aligning to TRBD2. The J segment lost 4 bases and the V segment lost 11 bases, leaving 6 bases of the junction unmatched. The CDR3 has 12 amino acids. Germline CDR1 and CDR2: SEHNR and FQNEAQ (reference sequence).

This chain connects TRBV30 to TRBJ2-5; 9 nucleotides align to TRBD2. Unmatched junction bases numbered 10, after V lost 0 bases and J lost 5 bases. The CDR3 runs to 16 residues. The V gene's germline CDR1 is GTSNPN and CDR2 SVGIG (reference sequence). The CDR3: CAWSVSGGGVVETQYF. The CDR3 DNA reads TGTGCCTGGAGTGTTTCCGGCGGGGGGGTAGTGGAGACCCAGTACTTC.

The rearrangement uses TRBV19 and TRBJ2-7, with no clear D. CDR1 and CDR2 (germline): LNHDA, SQIVND (reference sequence). CDR3 size: 14 residues. V was pared by 5 bases and J by 3 bases, with 14 bases between. CDR3 coding DNA: TGTGCCAGTAGTCCCGGAACAGCTGACTACGAGCAGTACTTC. Translation: CASSPGTADYEQYF. The full variable domain, its missing parts supplied by reference TRBV19 and TRBJ2-7, is DGGITQSPKYLFRKEGQNVTLSCEQNLNHDAMYWYRQDPGQGLRLIYYSQIVNDFQKGDIAEGYSVSREKKESFPLTVTSAQKNPTAFYLCASSPGTADYEQYFGPGTRLTVT.

The V and J genes are TRBV3-1 (or the pseudogene TRBV3-2) and TRBJ1-4; possible D gene TRBD1, 6 bases. CDR3 length equals 17 residues. Trimming removed 2 bases from V and 0 bases from J, with 13 bases in between. CDR1 and CDR2 from the germline V gene are LGHDT and YNNKEL (reference sequence). The CDR3 is CASSQRPGASTNEKLFF. For the CDR3, the DNA is TGTGCCAGCAGCCAAAGGCCAGGGGCTTCAACTAATGAAAAACTGTTTTTT.

This rearrangement joins TRBV19 to TRBJ2-7, with D perhaps matching TRBD1 (6 bases). Germline V CDR1 and CDR2: LNHDA, SQIVND (reference sequence). CDR3 length: 16 amino acids. Trimming removed 7 bases at V and 2 bases at J, with 21 bases between. For the CDR3, the DNA is TGTGCCAGTAACACAGTAAGGGAAGACAGGACCTACGAGCAGTACTTC. Encoded protein: CASNTVREDRTYEQYF.

The chain is built from TRBV10-3 and TRBJ2-2; maybe TRBD1 (6 bases). CDR1 and CDR2 from the germline V gene are ENHRY and SYGVKD. The germline V and J ends were trimmed by 3 bases and 7 bases, with 15 bases remaining between them. This CDR3 region has 15 residues. This CDR3 reads CAISESRGLGGELFF. The CDR3 coding sequence is TGTGCCATCAGTGAATCTAGGGGGTTAGGCGGGGAGCTGTTTTTT.

The chain joins TRBV3-1 (or the pseudogene TRBV3-2) to TRBJ2-2; TRBD1 agrees at 9 bases. Looked up from germline, CDR1 is LGHDT and CDR2 is YNNKEL (reference sequence). The CDR3 contains 17 residues. Trimming removed 4 bases from V and 1 base from J; junction bases left unmatched: 7. The CDR3 region is CASSLDGTGRNTGELFF. The CDR3 DNA follows: TGTGCCAGCAGCCTCGACGGGACAGGGAGGAACACCGGGGAGCTGTTTTTT.